This record looks at one T cell receptor beta chain sequence and its context. The data are from a study of blood T cell repertoires in COVID-19. Overall study context: Material from acute and convalescent COVID-19 was sourced from the United States, Italy and Spain. T cells, B-cell-depleted T cells, or PBMCs provided the cDNA or gDNA that served as material.

The method was immunoSEQ multiplex PCR; TCRdb's version includes in-frame clones alone and lacks a portion of them. The sample carries 190,000 or so clones, roughly 80% recorded once. The CDR3 runs to 15 residues. Germline values: CDR1 KGHSH, CDR2 LQKENI. V dropped 5 bases and J dropped 4; count of bases not matched to a gene: 7. The rearrangement joins TRBV18 to TRBJ2-1; 8 bases match TRBD2. The sequenced sample was peripheral blood. This TCR was sampled from a man aged 45-65 years who had recovered from COVID-19. The CDR3 DNA follows: TGTGCCAGCTCAACAGCGGGAGTTTCTTACAATGAGCAGTTCTTC. Protein sequence: CASSTAGVSYNEQFF.